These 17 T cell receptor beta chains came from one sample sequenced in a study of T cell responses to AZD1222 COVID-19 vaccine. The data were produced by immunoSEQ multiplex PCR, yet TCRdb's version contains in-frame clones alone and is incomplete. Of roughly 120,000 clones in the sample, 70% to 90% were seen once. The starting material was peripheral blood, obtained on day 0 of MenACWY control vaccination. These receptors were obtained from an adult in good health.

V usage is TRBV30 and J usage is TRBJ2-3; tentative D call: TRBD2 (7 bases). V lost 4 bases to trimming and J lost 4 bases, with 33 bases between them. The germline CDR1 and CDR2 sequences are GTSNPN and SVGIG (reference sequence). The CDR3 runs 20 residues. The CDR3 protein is CAWKLSVAGGQKGNPDTQYF. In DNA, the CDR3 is TGTGCCTGGAAGCTTTCGGTCGCCGGGGGGCAAAAAGGAAACCCAGATACGCAGTATTTT.

CDR3 coding DNA: TGTGCCAGTCTAGGACTAGCTGGAAATGAGCAGTTCTTC. It translates to CASLGLAGNEQFF. The chain employs TRBV7-9 and TRBJ2-1; 8 nucleotides match TRBD2. Losses at the gene ends were 9 bases for V and 7 bases for J; bases not matched to a gene: 8. The germline V gene encodes CDR1 SEHNR and CDR2 FQNEAQ (reference sequence). The CDR3 covers 13 residues.

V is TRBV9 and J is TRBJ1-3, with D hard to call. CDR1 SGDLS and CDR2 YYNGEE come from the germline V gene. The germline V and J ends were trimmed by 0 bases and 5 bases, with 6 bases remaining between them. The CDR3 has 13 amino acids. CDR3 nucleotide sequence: TGTGCCAGCAGCGTAGGCGGTCGAAACACCATATATTTT. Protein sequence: CASSVGGRNTIYF.

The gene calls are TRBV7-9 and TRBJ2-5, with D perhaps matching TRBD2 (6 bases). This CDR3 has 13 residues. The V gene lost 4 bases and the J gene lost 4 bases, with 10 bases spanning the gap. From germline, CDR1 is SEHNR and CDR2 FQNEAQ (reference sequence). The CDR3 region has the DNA TGTGCCAGCAGCTATGGGGGAGGAGAGACCCAGTACTTC. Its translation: CASSYGGGETQYF.

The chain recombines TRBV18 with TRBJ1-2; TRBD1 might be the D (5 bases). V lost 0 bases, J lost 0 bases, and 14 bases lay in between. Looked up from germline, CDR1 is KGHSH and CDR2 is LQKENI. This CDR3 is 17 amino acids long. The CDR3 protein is CASSPPGRAEANYGYTF. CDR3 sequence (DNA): TGTGCCAGCTCACCACCGGGCAGGGCCGAAGCTAACTATGGCTACACCTTC.

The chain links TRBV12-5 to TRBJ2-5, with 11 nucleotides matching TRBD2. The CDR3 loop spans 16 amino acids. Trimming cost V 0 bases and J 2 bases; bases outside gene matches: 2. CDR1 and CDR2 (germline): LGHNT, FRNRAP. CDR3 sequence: CASGLVLAGGQETQYF. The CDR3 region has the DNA TGTGCTAGTGGTTTGGTGCTAGCGGGGGGACAAGAGACCCAGTACTTC.

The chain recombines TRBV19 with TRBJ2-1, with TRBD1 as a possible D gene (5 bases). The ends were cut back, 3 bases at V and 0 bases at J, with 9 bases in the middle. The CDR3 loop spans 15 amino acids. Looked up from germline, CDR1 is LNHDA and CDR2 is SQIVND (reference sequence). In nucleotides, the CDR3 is TGTGCCAGTAGTATTAGCAGGGCCTCCTACAATGAGCAGTTCTTC. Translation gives CASSISRASYNEQFF.

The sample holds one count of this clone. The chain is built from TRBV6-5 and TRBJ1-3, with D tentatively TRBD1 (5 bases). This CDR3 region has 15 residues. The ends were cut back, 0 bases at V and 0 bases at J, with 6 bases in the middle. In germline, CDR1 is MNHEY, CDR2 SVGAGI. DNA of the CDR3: TGTGCCAGCAGTTACTCCGGGACCTCTGGAAACACCATATATTTT. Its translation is CASSYSGTSGNTIYF.

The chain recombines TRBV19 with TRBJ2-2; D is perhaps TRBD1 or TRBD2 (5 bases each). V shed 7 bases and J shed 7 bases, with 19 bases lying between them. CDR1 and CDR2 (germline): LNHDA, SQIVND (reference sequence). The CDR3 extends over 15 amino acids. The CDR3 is CASTPTVGVGGELFF. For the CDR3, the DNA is TGTGCCAGTACCCCTACCGTGGGGGTTGGCGGGGAGCTGTTTTTT.

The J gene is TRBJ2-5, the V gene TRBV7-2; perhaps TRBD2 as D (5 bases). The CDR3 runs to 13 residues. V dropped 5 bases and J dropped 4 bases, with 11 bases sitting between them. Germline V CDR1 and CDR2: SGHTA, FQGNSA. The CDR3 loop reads CASSTRVLETQYF. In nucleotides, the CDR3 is TGTGCCAGCAGCACGAGGGTACTAGAGACCCAGTACTTC.

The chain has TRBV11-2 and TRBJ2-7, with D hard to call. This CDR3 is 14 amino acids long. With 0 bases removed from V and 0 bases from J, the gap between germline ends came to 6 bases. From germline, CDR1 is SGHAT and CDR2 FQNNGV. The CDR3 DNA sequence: TGTGCCAGCAGCTTAGATCCGGACTCCTACGAGCAGTACTTC. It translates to CASSLDPDSYEQYF.

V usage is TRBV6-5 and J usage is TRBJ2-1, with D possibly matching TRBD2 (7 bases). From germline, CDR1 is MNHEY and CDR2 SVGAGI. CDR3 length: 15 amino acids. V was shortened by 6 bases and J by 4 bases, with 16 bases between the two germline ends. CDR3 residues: CASSPRGARYNEQFF. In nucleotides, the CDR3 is TGTGCCAGCAGCCCACGGGGGGCTAGATACAATGAGCAGTTCTTC.

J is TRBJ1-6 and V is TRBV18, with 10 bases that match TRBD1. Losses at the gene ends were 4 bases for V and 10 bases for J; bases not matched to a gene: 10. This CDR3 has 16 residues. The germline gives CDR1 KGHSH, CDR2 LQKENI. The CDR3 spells CASSLAGQGLKSPLHF. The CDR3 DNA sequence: TGTGCCAGCTCACTGGCGGGACAGGGGTTGAAGTCACCCCTCCACTTT.

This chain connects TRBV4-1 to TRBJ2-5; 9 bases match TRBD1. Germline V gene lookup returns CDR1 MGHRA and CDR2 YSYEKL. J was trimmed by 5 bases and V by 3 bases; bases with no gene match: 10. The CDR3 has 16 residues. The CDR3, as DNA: TGCGCCAGCAGCCAGAAAATACAGGGGGCATCGGAGACCCAGTACTTC. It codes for CASSQKIQGASETQYF.

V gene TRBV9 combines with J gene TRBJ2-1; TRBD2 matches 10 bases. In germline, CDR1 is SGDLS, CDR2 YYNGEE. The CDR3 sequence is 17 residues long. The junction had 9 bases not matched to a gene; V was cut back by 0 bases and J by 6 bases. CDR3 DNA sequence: TGTGCCAGCAGCGTAGATGCTAGCGGGGGAAGTAGCAATGAGCAGTTCTTC. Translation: CASSVDASGGSSNEQFF.

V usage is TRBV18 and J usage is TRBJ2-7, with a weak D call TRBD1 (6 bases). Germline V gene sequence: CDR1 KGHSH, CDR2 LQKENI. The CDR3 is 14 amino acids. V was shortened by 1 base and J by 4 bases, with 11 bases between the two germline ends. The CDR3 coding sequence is TGTGCCAGCTCACCACTCAGGGGAGAATACGAGCAGTACTTC. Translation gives CASSPLRGEYEQYF.

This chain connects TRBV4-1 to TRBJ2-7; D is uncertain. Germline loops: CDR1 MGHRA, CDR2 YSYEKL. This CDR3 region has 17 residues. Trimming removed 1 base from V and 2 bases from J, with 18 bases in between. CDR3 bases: TGCGCCAGCAGCCAAGGGGCACAGCAGCCGGATACCTACGAGCAGTACTTC. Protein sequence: CASSQGAQQPDTYEQYF.